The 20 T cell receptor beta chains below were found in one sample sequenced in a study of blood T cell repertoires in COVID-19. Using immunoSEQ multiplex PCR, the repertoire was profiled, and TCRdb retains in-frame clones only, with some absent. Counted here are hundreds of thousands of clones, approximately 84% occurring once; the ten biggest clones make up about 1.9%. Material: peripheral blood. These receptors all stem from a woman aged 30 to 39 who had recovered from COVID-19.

For the CDR3, the DNA is TGTGCCACCAGTGATTGGGGCTCGGGCTCAGATACGCAGTATTTT. It translates to CATSDWGSGSDTQYF. This chain uses TRBV24-1 with TRBJ2-3, with D possibly TRBD1 on 5 matching bases. This CDR3 has 15 amino acids. CDR1 and CDR2 (germline): KGHDR, SFDVKD. V was trimmed by 2 bases and J by 4 bases, leaving 12 bases between them.

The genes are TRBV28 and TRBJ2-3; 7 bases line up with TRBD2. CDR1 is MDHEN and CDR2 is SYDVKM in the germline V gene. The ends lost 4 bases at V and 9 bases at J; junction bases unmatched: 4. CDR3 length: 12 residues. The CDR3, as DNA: TGTGCCAGCAGTTGGGAGGGAGCGACGCAGTATTTT. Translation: CASSWEGATQYF.

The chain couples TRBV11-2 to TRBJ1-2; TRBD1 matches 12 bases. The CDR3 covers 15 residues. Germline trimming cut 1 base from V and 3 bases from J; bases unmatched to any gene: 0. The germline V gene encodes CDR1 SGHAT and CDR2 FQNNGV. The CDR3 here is CASSLGDRGHYGYTF. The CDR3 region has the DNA TGTGCCAGCAGCTTAGGGGACAGGGGGCACTATGGCTACACCTTC.

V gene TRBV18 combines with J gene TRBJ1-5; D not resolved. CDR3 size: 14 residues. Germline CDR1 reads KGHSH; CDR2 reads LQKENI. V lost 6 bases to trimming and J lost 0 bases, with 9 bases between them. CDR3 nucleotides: TGTGCCAGCTCCGGGGTCTATAGCAATCAGCCCCAGCATTTT. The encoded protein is CASSGVYSNQPQHF.

CDR3 protein: CASSLVQTNEKLFF. The CDR3 bases are TGTGCCAGCAGCTTGGTGCAGACTAATGAAAAACTGTTTTTT. The J gene is TRBJ1-4, the V gene TRBV5-8; D uncertain. Trimming removed 0 bases from V and 2 bases from J, with 5 bases in between. Per the germline V gene, CDR1 is SGHTS and CDR2 is YDEGEE. The CDR3 is 14 residues long.

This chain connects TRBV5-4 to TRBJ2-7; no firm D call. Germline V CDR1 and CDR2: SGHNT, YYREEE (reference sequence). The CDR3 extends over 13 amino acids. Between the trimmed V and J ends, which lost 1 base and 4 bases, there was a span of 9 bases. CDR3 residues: CASSLSAGYEQYF. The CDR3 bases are TGTGCCAGCAGCTTGTCTGCCGGGTACGAGCAGTACTTC.

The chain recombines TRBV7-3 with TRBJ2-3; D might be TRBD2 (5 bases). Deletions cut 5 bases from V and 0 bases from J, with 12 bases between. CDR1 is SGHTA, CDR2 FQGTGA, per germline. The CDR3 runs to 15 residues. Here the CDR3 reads CASSPGFTSTDTQYF. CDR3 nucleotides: TGTGCCAGCAGCCCGGGGTTCACCAGCACAGATACGCAGTATTTT.

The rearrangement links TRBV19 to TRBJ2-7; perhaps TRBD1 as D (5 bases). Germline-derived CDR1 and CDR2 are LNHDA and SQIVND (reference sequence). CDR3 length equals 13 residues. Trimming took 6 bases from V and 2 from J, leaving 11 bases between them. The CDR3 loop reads CASSSTVTYEQYF. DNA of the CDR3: TGTGCCAGTAGCTCGACAGTTACCTACGAGCAGTACTTC.

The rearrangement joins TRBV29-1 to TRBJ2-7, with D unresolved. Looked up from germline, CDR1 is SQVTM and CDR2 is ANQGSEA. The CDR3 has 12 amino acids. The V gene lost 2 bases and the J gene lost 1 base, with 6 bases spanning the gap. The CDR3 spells CSVEYGSYEQYF. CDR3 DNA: TGCAGCGTTGAATACGGGTCCTACGAGCAGTACTTC.

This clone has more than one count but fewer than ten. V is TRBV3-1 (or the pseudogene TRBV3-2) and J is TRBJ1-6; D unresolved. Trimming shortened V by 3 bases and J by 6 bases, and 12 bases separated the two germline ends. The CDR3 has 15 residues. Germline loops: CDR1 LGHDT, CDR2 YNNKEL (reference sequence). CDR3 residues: CASSQDITGNSPLHF. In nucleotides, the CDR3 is TGTGCCAGCAGCCAGGATATCACGGGTAATTCACCCCTCCACTTT.

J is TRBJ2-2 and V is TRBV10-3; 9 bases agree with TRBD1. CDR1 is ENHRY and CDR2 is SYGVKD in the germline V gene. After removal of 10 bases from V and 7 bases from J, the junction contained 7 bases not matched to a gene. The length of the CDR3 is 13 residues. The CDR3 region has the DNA TGTGCCAGTCGACAGGGGGAGATCGGGGAGCTGTTTTTT. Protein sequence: CASRQGEIGELFF.

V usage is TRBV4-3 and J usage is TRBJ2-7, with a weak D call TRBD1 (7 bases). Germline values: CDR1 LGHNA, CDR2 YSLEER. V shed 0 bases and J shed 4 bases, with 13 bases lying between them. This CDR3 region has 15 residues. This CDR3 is CASSQERAGGYEQYF. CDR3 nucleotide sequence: TGCGCCAGCAGCCAAGAAAGGGCAGGGGGGTACGAGCAGTACTTC.

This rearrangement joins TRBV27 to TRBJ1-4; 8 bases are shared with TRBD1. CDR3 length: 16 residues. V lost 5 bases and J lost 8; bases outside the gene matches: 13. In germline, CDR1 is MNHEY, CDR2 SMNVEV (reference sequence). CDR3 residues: CASSPGMTGAYEKLFF. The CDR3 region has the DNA TGTGCCAGCAGTCCAGGAATGACAGGGGCTTACGAAAAACTGTTTTTT.

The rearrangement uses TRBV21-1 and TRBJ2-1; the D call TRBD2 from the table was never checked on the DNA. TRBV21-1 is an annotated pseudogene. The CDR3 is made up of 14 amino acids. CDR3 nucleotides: TGTGCCAGCAGCCTATGGACTAGCGGGGGCCCTGAGTTCTTC. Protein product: CASSLWTSGGPEFF.

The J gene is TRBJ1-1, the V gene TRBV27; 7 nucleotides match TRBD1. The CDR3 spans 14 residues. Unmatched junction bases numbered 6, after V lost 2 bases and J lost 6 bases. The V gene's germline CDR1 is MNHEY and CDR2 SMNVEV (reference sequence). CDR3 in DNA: TGTGCCAGCAGTTTAATCAGGGGGTACGCTGAAGCTTTCTTT. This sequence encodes CASSLIRGYAEAFF.

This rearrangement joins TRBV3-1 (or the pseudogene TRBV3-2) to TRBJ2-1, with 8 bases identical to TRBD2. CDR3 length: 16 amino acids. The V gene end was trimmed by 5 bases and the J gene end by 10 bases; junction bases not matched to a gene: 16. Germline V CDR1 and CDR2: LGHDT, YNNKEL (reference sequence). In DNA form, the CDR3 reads TGTGCCAGCAGCTACGATGGGTCGGGGGGGCCGGAGGAGCAGTTCTTC. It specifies CASSYDGSGGPEEQFF.

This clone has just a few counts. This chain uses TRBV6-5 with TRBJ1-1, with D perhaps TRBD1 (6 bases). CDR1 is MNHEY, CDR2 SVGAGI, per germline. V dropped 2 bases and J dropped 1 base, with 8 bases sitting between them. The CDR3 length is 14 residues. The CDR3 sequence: CASSYADRNTEAFF. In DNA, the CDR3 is TGTGCCAGCAGTTACGCGGACAGGAACACTGAAGCTTTCTTT.

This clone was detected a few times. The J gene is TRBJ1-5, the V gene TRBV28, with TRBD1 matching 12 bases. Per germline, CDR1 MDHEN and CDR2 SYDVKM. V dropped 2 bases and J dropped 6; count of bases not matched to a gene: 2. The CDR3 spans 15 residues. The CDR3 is CASSLGTGGPQPQHF. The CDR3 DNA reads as TGTGCCAGCAGTTTAGGGACAGGGGGCCCTCAGCCCCAGCATTTT.

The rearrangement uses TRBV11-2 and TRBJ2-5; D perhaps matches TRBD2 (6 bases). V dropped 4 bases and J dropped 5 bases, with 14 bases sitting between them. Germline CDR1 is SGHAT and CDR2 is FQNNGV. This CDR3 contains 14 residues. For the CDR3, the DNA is TGTGCCAGCAGCTCGACCGACCGGGGGGAGACCCAGTACTTC. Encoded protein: CASSSTDRGETQYF.

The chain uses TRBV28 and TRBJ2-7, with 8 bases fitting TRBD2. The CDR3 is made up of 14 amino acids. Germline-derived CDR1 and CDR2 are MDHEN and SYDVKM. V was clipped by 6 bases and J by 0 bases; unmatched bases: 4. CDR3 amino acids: CASRRAGDSYEQYF. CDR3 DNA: TGTGCCAGCAGGAGAGCGGGGGACTCCTACGAGCAGTACTTC.